The rows below give T cell receptor beta chains drawn from one sample of a study of T cell changes during pregnancy in multiple sclerosis. Using immunoSEQ multiplex PCR, the repertoire was profiled, and TCRdb retains in-frame clones only, with some absent. The sample holds over 20,000 clones, 85% to 90% seen once. This specimen was CD8+ T cells from peripheral blood mononuclear cells, taken before pregnancy. These TCRs come from a female donor with multiple sclerosis, enrolled in a pregnancy study. Each CDR3 is given with its conserved first and last residue. Fields, in order: J gene, clone size, V gene, D gene, CDR3 protein, CDR3 DNA. D genes are given only for firm matches. Clone size is stated in some rows and not others, as once, few, many or a class when expanded.

j_call: TRBJ2-3
clone_size: NA
v_call: TRBV7-3
d_call: TRBD2
cdr3_aa: CASGGGPEDTQYF
cdr3_nt: TGTGCCTCTGGGGGAGGGCCCGAAGATACGCAGTATTTT

j_call: TRBJ1-2
clone_size: NA
v_call: TRBV4-1
d_call: TRBD1
cdr3_aa: CASSQRTGSDYGYTF
cdr3_nt: TGCGCCAGCAGCCAACGGACAGGATCTGACTATGGCTACACCTTC

j_call: TRBJ1-2
clone_size: NA
v_call: TRBV9
d_call: TRBD1
cdr3_aa: CASSVALTGGNYGYTF
cdr3_nt: TGTGCCAGCAGCGTAGCTTTAACAGGGGGCAACTATGGCTACACCTTT

j_call: TRBJ1-2
clone_size: NA
v_call: TRBV5-4
d_call: NA
cdr3_aa: CASSTTPGQGGTF
cdr3_nt: TGTGCCAGCAGCACCACCCCCGGACAAGGCGGCACCTTC

j_call: TRBJ1-1
clone_size: once
v_call: TRBV19
d_call: NA
cdr3_aa: CASQAGARRNMNTEAFF
cdr3_nt: TGTGCCAGCCAAGCGGGGGCGCGTCGGAATATGAACACTGAAGCTTTCTTT

j_call: TRBJ1-1
clone_size: NA
v_call: TRBV7-4
d_call: NA
cdr3_aa: CASSLGLRQGHTEAFF
cdr3_nt: TGTGCCAGCAGCTTAGGGCTCAGGCAGGGCCACACTGAAGCTTTCTTT

j_call: TRBJ2-7
clone_size: NA
v_call: TRBV9
d_call: TRBD1
cdr3_aa: CASSSYQGALGDEQYF
cdr3_nt: TGTGCCAGCAGCTCTTACCAGGGGGCGCTCGGTGACGAGCAGTACTTC

j_call: TRBJ1-1
clone_size: NA
v_call: TRBV4-2
d_call: NA
cdr3_aa: CASSQDLGDTEAFF
cdr3_nt: TGTGCCAGCAGCCAAGATCTAGGGGACACTGAAGCTTTCTTT

j_call: TRBJ2-5
clone_size: NA
v_call: TRBV27
d_call: NA
cdr3_aa: CASTPNLGGRETQYF
cdr3_nt: TGTGCCAGCACCCCCAATCTAGGGGGTAGGGAGACCCAGTACTTC

j_call: TRBJ1-5
clone_size: NA
v_call: TRBV7-9
d_call: NA
cdr3_aa: CASTTGVNQPQHF
cdr3_nt: TGTGCCAGCACCACGGGGGTAAATCAGCCCCAGCATTTT

j_call: TRBJ1-4
clone_size: NA
v_call: TRBV5-1
d_call: TRBD1
cdr3_aa: CASSVGHRDRGEEKLFF
cdr3_nt: TGCGCCAGCAGCGTAGGACACCGGGACAGGGGTGAAGAAAAACTGTTTTTT

j_call: TRBJ2-3
clone_size: NA
v_call: TRBV19
d_call: NA
cdr3_aa: CASSPRQQAAQYF
cdr3_nt: TGTGCCAGTAGTCCCCGGCAACAGGCCGCCCAGTATTTT

j_call: TRBJ2-2
clone_size: NA
v_call: TRBV29-1
d_call: NA
cdr3_aa: CSVDPRNTGELFF
cdr3_nt: TGCAGCGTTGATCCCCGGAACACCGGGGAGCTGTTTTTT

j_call: TRBJ2-6
clone_size: NA
v_call: TRBV6-1
d_call: TRBD1
cdr3_aa: CASSGDRGYGANVLTF
cdr3_nt: TGTGCCAGCAGTGGTGACAGGGGTTATGGGGCCAACGTCCTGACTTTC

j_call: TRBJ2-3
clone_size: NA
v_call: TRBV10-3
d_call: NA
cdr3_aa: CALWDSGSTDTQYF
cdr3_nt: TGTGCCTTATGGGACAGCGGGAGCACAGATACGCAGTATTTT